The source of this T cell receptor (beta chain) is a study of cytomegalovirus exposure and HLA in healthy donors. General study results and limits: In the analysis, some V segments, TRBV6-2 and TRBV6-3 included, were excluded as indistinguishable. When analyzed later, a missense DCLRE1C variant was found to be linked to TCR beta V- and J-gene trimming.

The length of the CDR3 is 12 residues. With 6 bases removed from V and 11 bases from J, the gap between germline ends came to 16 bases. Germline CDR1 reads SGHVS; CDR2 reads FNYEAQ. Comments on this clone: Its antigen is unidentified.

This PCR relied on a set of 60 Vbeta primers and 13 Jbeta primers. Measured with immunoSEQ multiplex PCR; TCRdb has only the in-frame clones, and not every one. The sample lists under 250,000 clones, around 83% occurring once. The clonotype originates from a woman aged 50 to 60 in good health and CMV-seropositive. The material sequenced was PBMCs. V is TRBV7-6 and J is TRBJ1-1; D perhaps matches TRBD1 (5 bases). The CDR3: CASSPAGPKAFF. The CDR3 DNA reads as TGTGCCAGCAGTCCTGCGGGACCAAAGGCTTTCTTT.